What follows are 4 T cell receptor beta chains derived from one specimen sequenced in a study of T cell changes during pregnancy in multiple sclerosis (dated by TCRdb to between 2018 and 2021). Library generation was performed with the immunoSEQ multiplex PCR assay. Not all clones reach the TCRdb copy of this immuneACCESS table, which keeps in-frame sequences only. Checked studies attribute under half of the gap to unresolved V genes and leave the rest unexplained. The sample includes 39,000 or so clones, with around 90% observed a single time. The ten largest clones represent about 0.34% of the sample. The specimen was CD4+ T cells from peripheral blood mononuclear cells, collected after pregnancy. Receptor source: a female donor in good health, enrolled as a control in a pregnancy study.

The CDR3 spells CASSGLPTDTQYF. The DNA of the CDR3 is TGTGCCAGCTCCGGACTGCCCACAGATACGCAGTATTTT. The chain combines TRBV18 with TRBJ2-3; possibly TRBD2 for D (5 bases). Trimming left V 6 bases short and J 2 bases short, with 9 bases between. The germline V gene has CDR1 KGHSH and CDR2 LQKENI. This CDR3 comprises 13 residues.

Only one count was recorded for this clone. V and J are TRBV10-3 and TRBJ2-1, with 8 bases that match TRBD2. The V and J ends lost 9 bases and 6 bases, in that order; junction bases with no gene match: 10. The germline V gene has CDR1 ENHRY and CDR2 SYGVKD. The CDR3 runs 14 residues. The CDR3 region is CAILAGTQVNEQFF. The CDR3 region has the DNA TGTGCCATTTTAGCGGGGACCCAGGTCAATGAGCAGTTCTTC.

This clone was counted a few times. This chain links TRBV6-1 with TRBJ1-1; TRBD1 matches at 8 bases. Germline V gene data show CDR1 as MNHNS and CDR2 as SASEGT. CDR3 length: 14 residues. With V trimmed by 3 bases and J by 1 base, 1 base remained unmatched. In DNA form, the CDR3 reads TGTGCCAGCAGTGAGACAGGGGCGAACACTGAAGCTTTCTTT. This encodes CASSETGANTEAFF.

The rearrangement joins TRBV7-2 to TRBJ2-3; 11 bases map to TRBD1. V was pared by 3 bases and J by 4 bases, with 3 bases of the junction left unmatched. CDR1 and CDR2 (germline): SGHTA, FQGNSA. The CDR3 is made up of 15 amino acids. The CDR3: CASSFGDRGADTQYF. In DNA form, the CDR3 reads TGTGCCAGCAGCTTCGGGGACAGGGGGGCAGATACGCAGTATTTT.